Below are 12 T cell receptor beta chains sequenced from a single sample in a study of blood T cells in healthy people across ages. The authors ran a second PCR of roughly 6 to 12 cycles using a sample-barcoded 5' primer and a J-beta primer mix. TCRdb itself ran the 5' RACE reads through MiXCR, one entry per CDR3 protein. Of 1,800,000 or so distinct CDR3 sequences listed, more than 35% were seen once; the top ten hold 23%. Sequenced sample: blood. These receptors were taken from a human donor in good health.

The chain is built from TRBV5-1 and TRBJ2-1; 7 nucleotides agree with TRBD2. The CDR3 consists of 15 residues. J lost 4 bases, V lost 6 bases, and 10 bases had no gene match. Germline lookup yields CDR1 SGHRS and CDR2 YFSETQ. In DNA form, the CDR3 reads TGCGCCAGCAAGTTTGGTCCTAGCGGATACAATGAGCAGTTCTTC. Amino acid sequence: CASKFGPSGYNEQFF.

The chain couples TRBV20-1 to TRBJ2-7; TRBD1 might be the D (7 bases). The CDR3 consists of 13 residues. Germline V gene lookup returns CDR1 DFQATT and CDR2 SNEGSKA (reference sequence). Trimming took off 5 bases at V and 2 bases at J, with 13 bases between the two ends. The CDR3 DNA sequence: TGCAGTGCTTCAGGCAGGGGGGCCTACGAGCAGTACTTC. Its protein is CSASGRGAYEQYF.

This clonotype came up a few times. The chain recombines TRBV6-2 or TRBV6-3 with TRBJ1-2; TRBD1 agrees at 10 bases. This CDR3 has 15 amino acids. V was pared by 7 bases and J by 7 bases, with 12 bases of the junction left unmatched. Germline loops: CDR1 MNHEY, CDR2 SVGEGT. The DNA of the CDR3 is TGTGCCAGCATCCGATCCGGGACAGGGGTTTTTGGCTACACCTTC. Protein: CASIRSGTGVFGYTF.

The V call is TRBV10-3, the J call TRBJ2-7; 9 bases are a match to TRBD1. With V trimmed by 6 bases and J by 5 bases, 8 bases remained unmatched. The CDR3 totals 14 residues. The V gene's germline CDR1 is ENHRY and CDR2 SYGVKD. For the CDR3, the DNA is TGTGCCATCAGCCTGGGACAGGGAGAAGACGAGCAGTACTTC. Its translation: CAISLGQGEDEQYF.

V and J are TRBV28 and TRBJ1-2, with D possibly being TRBD1 (6 bases). The CDR3 consists of 13 residues. Germline values: CDR1 MDHEN, CDR2 SYDVKM. V gave up 8 bases and J gave up 4 bases, with 14 bases separating them. The CDR3 spells CASALGQSYGYTF. Here the CDR3 DNA reads TGTGCCAGCGCACTTGGACAGTCCTATGGCTACACCTTC.

A remark on this clonotype: An end of the junction does not agree with germline; a read error may underlie this. This chain joins TRBV11-1 and TRBJ2-5, with D perhaps matching TRBD1 (6 bases). The J call could be wrong; TRBJ2-7 is a better fit for the DNA end. CDR1 SGHAT and CDR2 FQDESV come from the germline V gene (reference sequence). This CDR3 comprises 14 residues. CDR3 nucleotides: TGTGCCAGCAGCTGTGGGACACCCTCCCACGAGCAGTACTTC. It specifies CASSCGTPSHEQYF.

This clonotype has a handful of counts. The gene calls are TRBV3-1 and TRBJ2-5; D is uncertain. Trimming took off 0 bases at V and 4 bases at J, with 9 bases between the two ends. The CDR3 spans 14 residues. Germline V lookup: CDR1 LGHDT, CDR2 YNNKEL (reference sequence). The CDR3 here is CASSQDPRLETQYF. DNA for the CDR3: TGTGCCAGCAGCCAAGATCCGCGGCTAGAGACCCAGTACTTC.

The rearrangement links TRBV7-2 to TRBJ2-4; TRBD1 agrees at 7 bases. Judging by the DNA end, TRBJ2-7 fits better; the J call may be wrong. CDR3 size: 14 residues. Looked up from germline, CDR1 is SGHTA and CDR2 is FQGNSA. CDR3 bases: TGTGCCAGCAGCCCCGGACAGGCAACCTACGAGCAGTACTTC. Protein product: CASSPGQATYEQYF.

This clonotype appeared a single time. This chain uses TRBV29-1 with TRBJ1-2; 7 positions agree with TRBD1. The germline gives CDR1 SQVTM, CDR2 ANQGSEA. Trimming removed 4 bases from V and 7 bases from J; junction bases left unmatched: 6. The CDR3 extends over 12 amino acids. CDR3 in DNA: TGCAGCGTTGGAAGGGGGCCCAGTGGCTACACCTTC. This encodes CSVGRGPSGYTF. The variable domain in full, completed from reference TRBV29-1 and TRBJ1-2, reads SAVISQKPSRDICQRGTSLTIQCQVDSQVTMMFWYRQQPGQSLTLIATANQGSEATYESGFVIDKFPISRPNLTFSTLTVSNMSPEDSSIYLCSVGRGPSGYTFGSGTRLTVV.

The chain joins TRBV28 to TRBJ1-2; TRBD1 matches 10 bases. This CDR3 is 16 amino acids long. The J segment lost 5 bases and the V segment lost 3 bases, leaving 9 bases of the junction unmatched. Germline V gene sequence: CDR1 MDHEN, CDR2 SYDVKM. CDR3 loop: CASSFPLDRGLYGYTF. CDR3 sequence (DNA): TGTGCCAGCAGTTTTCCCCTTGACAGGGGGCTATATGGCTACACCTTC.

This rearrangement joins TRBV5-1 to TRBJ1-3; D is unresolved. This CDR3 is built from 15 residues. The germline CDR1 and CDR2 sequences are SGHRS and YFSETQ. V lost 2 bases to trimming and J lost 0 bases, with 9 bases between them. The CDR3 reads CASSFTSPSGNTIYF. The CDR3 coding sequence is TGCGCCAGCAGCTTCACTTCCCCCTCTGGAAACACCATATATTTT.

The V gene is TRBV27, the J gene TRBJ1-6; 9 nucleotides align to TRBD1. The CDR3 has 16 amino acids. V lost 4 bases and J lost 2; bases outside the gene matches: 3. Germline CDR1 and CDR2: MNHEY and SMNVEV (reference sequence). CDR3 in DNA: TGTGCCAGCAGTTCCCGACAGGGGGCCTATAATTCACCCCTCCACTTT. As protein: CASSSRQGAYNSPLHF.